Listed below are T cell receptor beta chains from one sample, sequenced in a study of cytomegalovirus exposure and HLA in healthy donors. Sequenced by immunoSEQ multiplex PCR; TCRdb stores in-frame clones only, minus some. The table lists 150,000 or so clones, around 74% of them singletons. Sequencing was done on a sample of PBMCs. These receptors all come from a man aged 18 to 29 in good health and CMV-seronegative. Both conserved end residues are trimmed from each CDR3.

TRBJ1-2	TRBV5-1	ASSTGQVNYGYT
TRBJ1-2	TRBV19	ASSIPTGGTISNYGYT
TRBJ1-5	TRBV4-1	ASSPEGGPLPQH
TRBJ2-7	TRBV5-4	ASSPDKGTYEQY
TRBJ1-6	TRBV4-3	ASSPQGSSYNSPLH
TRBJ2-5	TRBV9	ASSVAGGGGETQY
TRBJ1-1	TRBV19	ASSVKQGGTEAF
TRBJ1-3	TRBV7-9	ASSLVTTGNTIY
TRBJ2-1	TRBV4-1	ASSGDEGREQF
TRBJ2-2	TRBV6-6	ASSSHRGQRELF
TRBJ1-1	TRBV2	ASSTQGQLNTEAF
TRBJ2-5	TRBV10-1	ARKSGEQETQY
TRBJ1-2	TRBV5-1	ASSPHRPVGGYT